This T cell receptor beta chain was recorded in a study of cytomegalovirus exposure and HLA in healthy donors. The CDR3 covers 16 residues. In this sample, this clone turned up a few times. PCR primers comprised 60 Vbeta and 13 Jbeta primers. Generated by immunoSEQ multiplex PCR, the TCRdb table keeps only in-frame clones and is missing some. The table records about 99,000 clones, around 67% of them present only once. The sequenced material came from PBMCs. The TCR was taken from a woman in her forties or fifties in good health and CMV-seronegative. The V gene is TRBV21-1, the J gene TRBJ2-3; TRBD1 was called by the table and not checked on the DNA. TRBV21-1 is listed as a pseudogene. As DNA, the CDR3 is TGTGCCAGCAGCCCCAGACGGGACAGGGGACCAGATACGCAGTATTTT. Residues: CASSPRRDRGPDTQYF.